A single sample gave rise to the 21 T cell receptor beta chains below, sequenced in a study of blood T cell repertoires in COVID-19. Data came from immunoSEQ multiplex PCR; TCRdb stores just in-frame clones and leaves some out. The table shows around 310,000 clones, with around 91% occurring only once. The specimen sequenced was peripheral blood. All receptors come from a woman in her sixties or seventies with acute or convalescent COVID-19.

The V call is TRBV6-5, the J call TRBJ2-7; TRBD1 agrees at 9 bases. The CDR3 is 15 residues long. Germline V CDR1 and CDR2: MNHEY, SVGAGI. J gave up 7 bases and V 8 bases, and 15 bases lay outside the gene matches. DNA for the CDR3: TGTGCCAGCGCTATTGGGACAGGGCCCGCCATAGAGCAGTACTTC. It translates to CASAIGTGPAIEQYF.

The chain couples TRBV18 to TRBJ1-2, with 10 bases lining up with TRBD1. The CDR3 covers 15 residues. V trimming: 4 bases; J trimming: 3 bases; junction bases outside the gene matches: 5. Germline CDR1 reads KGHSH; CDR2 reads LQKENI. The CDR3 DNA reads TGTGCCAGCTCACTAAAGACAGGGGGCGACTATGGCTACACCTTC. Protein product: CASSLKTGGDYGYTF.

The V and J genes are TRBV7-9 and TRBJ1-1; 10 bases are a match to TRBD1. Unmatched junction bases numbered 4, after V lost 5 bases and J lost 4 bases. In germline, CDR1 is SEHNR, CDR2 FQNEAQ (reference sequence). This CDR3 region has 14 residues. In DNA form, the CDR3 reads TGTGCCAGCAGCCCAAGGACAGGGGGCACTGAAGCTTTCTTT. Its protein is CASSPRTGGTEAFF.

The chain is built from TRBV19 and TRBJ2-7; weak D call: TRBD2 (6 bases). CDR1 is LNHDA, CDR2 SQIVND, per germline (reference sequence). The CDR3 loop spans 11 amino acids. V dropped 8 bases and J dropped 2 bases, with 7 bases sitting between them. The DNA of the CDR3 is TGTGCCAGTCGCGGGGCCTACGAGCAGTACTTC. It encodes CASRGAYEQYF.

This clone appeared a single time. This CDR3 is CASSSQTGGRTEAFF. CDR3 bases: TGTGCCAGTAGTTCTCAGACAGGGGGCCGAACTGAAGCTTTCTTT. The chain combines TRBV19 with TRBJ1-1; 10 bases fit TRBD1. CDR1 and CDR2 from the germline V gene are LNHDA and SQIVND (reference sequence). Trimming took 5 bases from V and 5 from J; bases not matched to a gene: 8. The CDR3 is 15 residues long. Using reference TRBV19 and TRBJ1-1 for the parts outside the CDR3, the full variable domain is DGGITQSPKYLFRKEGQNVTLSCEQNLNHDAMYWYRQDPGQGLRLIYYSQIVNDFQKGDIAEGYSVSREKKESFPLTVTSAQKNPTAFYLCASSSQTGGRTEAFFGQGTRLTVV.

This sequence joins TRBV2 and TRBJ1-2, with a weak D call TRBD1 (6 bases). The ends were cut back, 4 bases at V and 5 bases at J, with 11 bases in the middle. Germline V lookup: CDR1 SNHLY, CDR2 FYNNEI. The CDR3 spans 13 residues. CDR3 DNA: TGTGCCAGCAGTGTAAGGACAGATTATGGCTACACCTTC. Amino acids: CASSVRTDYGYTF.

The chain uses TRBV12-3 or TRBV12-4 and TRBJ1-2, with 8 bases aligning to TRBD1. V shed 6 bases and J 8 bases; nucleotides not matched to a gene: 5. The CDR3 is made up of 12 amino acids. CDR3 protein: CASSLRQGGYTF. CDR3 bases: TGTGCCAGCAGCCTTAGACAGGGGGGCTACACCTTC.

This clone was counted between two and nine times. The CDR3 DNA follows: TGTGCCAGCAGCTTGAGAGGGCTTGGAGGGATTAATTCACCCCTCCACTTT. It encodes CASSLRGLGGINSPLHF. The chain uses TRBV5-5 and TRBJ1-6; no definite D call. Trimming pared 1 base from V and 6 bases from J, leaving 17 bases between. Germline-derived CDR1 and CDR2 are SGHKS and YYEKEE (reference sequence). There are 17 residues in the CDR3.

The chain combines TRBV2 with TRBJ2-3; D is unclear. Looked up from germline, CDR1 is SNHLY and CDR2 is FYNNEI. The length of the CDR3 is 16 residues. V lost 3 bases and J 0 bases, leaving 13 bases between the germline ends. Here the CDR3 reads CASSDLKPTSTDTQYF. Written as DNA, the CDR3 is TGTGCCAGCAGTGACCTAAAACCGACTAGCACAGATACGCAGTATTTT.

CDR3: CASSRQGDWNSPLHF. CDR3 nucleotides: TGTGCCAGCAGTCGACAGGGGGATTGGAATTCACCCCTCCACTTT. The chain uses TRBV6-4 and TRBJ1-6; 9 bases map to TRBD1. CDR1 is MRHNA and CDR2 is SNTAGT in the germline V gene. This CDR3 contains 15 residues. V shed 5 bases, J shed 7 bases, and the junction held 6 bases outside the gene matches.

The genes are TRBV10-3 and TRBJ2-7; 10 positions agree with TRBD1. The germline V gene encodes CDR1 ENHRY and CDR2 SYGVKD. There are 15 residues in the CDR3. V dropped 3 bases and J dropped 2; count of bases not matched to a gene: 4. CDR3 loop: CAISDPGQGAYEQYF. The DNA for the CDR3 is TGTGCCATCAGTGACCCTGGACAGGGGGCCTACGAGCAGTACTTC.

This clone has only one observation. This sequence joins TRBV13 and TRBJ2-7, with 15 bases fitting TRBD2. The trim removed 6 bases at V and 2 bases at J, leaving 8 bases unmatched. This CDR3 is 17 amino acids long. Germline V gene lookup returns CDR1 PRHDT and CDR2 FYEKMQ (reference sequence). The CDR3 bases are TGTGCCAGCAGTCAAGGGACTAGCGGGAGGTCCACCTACGAGCAGTACTTC. The encoded protein is CASSQGTSGRSTYEQYF.

The chain carries TRBV9 and TRBJ2-1; TRBD1 matches at 7 bases. The CDR3 consists of 15 residues. Trimming took 3 bases from V and 6 from J; bases not matched to a gene: 9. CDR1 SGDLS and CDR2 YYNGEE come from the germline V gene. CDR3 sequence: CASSAQGQLFNEQFF. The DNA of the CDR3 is TGTGCCAGCAGCGCACAGGGGCAACTTTTCAATGAGCAGTTCTTC.

The chain uses TRBV9 and TRBJ2-3, with TRBD1 matching 7 bases. V lost 2 bases, J lost 4 bases, and 1 base stayed unmatched. The germline V gene encodes CDR1 SGDLS and CDR2 YYNGEE. The CDR3 totals 13 residues. In nucleotides, the CDR3 is TGTGCCAGCAGCGTGGGACAGCCAGATACGCAGTATTTT. This sequence encodes CASSVGQPDTQYF.

V and J are TRBV7-9 and TRBJ1-6, with 10 bases fitting TRBD1. Germline V gene data show CDR1 as SEHNR and CDR2 as FQNEAQ (reference sequence). This CDR3 is built from 16 residues. V lost 5 bases, J lost 4 bases, and 5 bases stayed unmatched. The CDR3 reads CASSTDRGSYNSPLHF. CDR3 bases: TGTGCCAGCAGCACGGACAGGGGGTCTTATAATTCACCCCTCCACTTT.

The V call is TRBV28, the J call TRBJ2-7; possibly TRBD2 for D (7 bases). This CDR3 region has 15 residues. CDR1 MDHEN and CDR2 SYDVKM come from the germline V gene. V dropped 6 bases and J dropped 1 base, with 16 bases sitting between them. CDR3 residues: CASSLGGARSYEQYF. CDR3 nucleotide sequence: TGTGCCAGCAGCTTAGGGGGGGCAAGGTCCTACGAGCAGTACTTC.

The rearrangement links TRBV9 to TRBJ1-2; 8 bases are shared with TRBD1. V trimming: 3 bases; J trimming: 8 bases; junction bases outside the gene matches: 12. The length of the CDR3 is 15 residues. Germline loops: CDR1 SGDLS, CDR2 YYNGEE. The CDR3 DNA reads as TGTGCCAGCAGCGCTCGTCAGGCAGGGGGCGAGGGCTACACCTTC. Translated, it gives CASSARQAGGEGYTF.

This chain joins TRBV19 and TRBJ2-6, with D possibly matching TRBD2 (5 bases). Trimming removed 7 bases at V and 0 bases at J, with 10 bases between. The CDR3 has 15 residues. In germline, CDR1 is LNHDA, CDR2 SQIVND (reference sequence). The CDR3 coding sequence is TGTGCCAGTAACTCCGGAGGCTCTGGGGCCAACGTCCTGACTTTC. It encodes CASNSGGSGANVLTF.

The rearrangement uses TRBV10-3 and TRBJ2-7; TRBD1 agrees at 8 bases. CDR3 length: 13 amino acids. Germline loops: CDR1 ENHRY, CDR2 SYGVKD. V lost 6 bases, J lost 5 bases, and 6 bases stayed unmatched. The CDR3 here is CAIRVDRDHEQYF. The CDR3 coding sequence is TGTGCCATCAGAGTGGACAGGGATCACGAGCAGTACTTC.

Worth noting for this clone: A read error is likely, as this CDR3 ends without the conserved phenylalanine or tryptophan. V gene TRBV5-4 combines with J gene TRBJ2-4; a possible D gene is TRBD1 (6 bases). The CDR3 is 17 residues long. Trimming stripped 2 bases from V and 0 bases from J, with 15 bases between. Per germline, CDR1 SGHNT and CDR2 YYREEE (reference sequence). The CDR3 DNA is TGTGCCAGCAGCTTACTAGGGACAACTCTAGCCAAAAACATTCAGTACCTC. This sequence encodes CASSLLGTTLAKNIQYL.

This clone was seen a single time. The chain joins TRBV18 to TRBJ1-1; D unclear. Germline loops: CDR1 KGHSH, CDR2 LQKENI. V was trimmed by 5 bases and J by 2 bases, leaving 9 bases between them. This CDR3 region has 13 residues. Here the CDR3 reads CASSAGSNTEAFF. The CDR3 DNA reads as TGTGCCAGCTCAGCGGGTTCCAACACTGAAGCTTTCTTT. The variable domain in full, with the rest retrieved from reference TRBV18 and TRBJ1-1, is NAGVMQNPRHLVRRRGQEARLRCSPMKGHSHVYWYRQLPEEGLKFMVYLQKENIIDESGMPKERFSAEFPKEGPSILRIQQVVRGDSAAYFCASSAGSNTEAFFGQGTRLTVV.